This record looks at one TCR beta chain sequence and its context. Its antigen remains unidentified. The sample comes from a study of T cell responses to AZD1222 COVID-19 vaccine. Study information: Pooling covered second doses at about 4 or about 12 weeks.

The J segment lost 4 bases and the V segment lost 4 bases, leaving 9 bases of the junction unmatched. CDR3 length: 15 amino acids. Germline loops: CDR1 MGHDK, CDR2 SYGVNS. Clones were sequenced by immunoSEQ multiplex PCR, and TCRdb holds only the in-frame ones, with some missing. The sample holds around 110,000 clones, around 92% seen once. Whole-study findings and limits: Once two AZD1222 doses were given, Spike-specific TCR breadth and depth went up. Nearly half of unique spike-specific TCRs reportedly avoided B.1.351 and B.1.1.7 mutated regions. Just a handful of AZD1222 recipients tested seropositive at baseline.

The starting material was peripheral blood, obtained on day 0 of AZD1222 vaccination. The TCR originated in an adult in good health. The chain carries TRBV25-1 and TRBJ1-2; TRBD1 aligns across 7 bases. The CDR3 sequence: CASSGTGDGVYGYTF. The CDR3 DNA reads TGTGCCAGCAGTGGAACAGGGGATGGCGTCTATGGCTACACCTTC.